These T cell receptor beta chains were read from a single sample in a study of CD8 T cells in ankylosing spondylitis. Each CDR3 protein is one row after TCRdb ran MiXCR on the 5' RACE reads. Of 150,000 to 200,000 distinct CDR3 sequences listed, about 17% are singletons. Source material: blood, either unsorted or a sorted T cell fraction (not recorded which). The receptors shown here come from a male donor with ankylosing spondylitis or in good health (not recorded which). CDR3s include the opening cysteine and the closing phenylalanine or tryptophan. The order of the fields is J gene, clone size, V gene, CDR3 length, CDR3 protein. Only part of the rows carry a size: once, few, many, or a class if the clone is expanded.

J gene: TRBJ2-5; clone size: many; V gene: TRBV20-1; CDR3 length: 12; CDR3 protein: CSALGGQETQYF
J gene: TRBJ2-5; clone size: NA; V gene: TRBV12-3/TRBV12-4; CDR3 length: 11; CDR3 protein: CARKGEETQYF
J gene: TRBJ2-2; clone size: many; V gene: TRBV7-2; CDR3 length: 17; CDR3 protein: CASSPPRLAGVTGELFF
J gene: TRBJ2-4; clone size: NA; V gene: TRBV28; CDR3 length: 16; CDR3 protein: CASNDGVGRAKNIQYF
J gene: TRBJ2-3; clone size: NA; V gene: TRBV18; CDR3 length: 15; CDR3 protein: CASSPLTTAADTQYF
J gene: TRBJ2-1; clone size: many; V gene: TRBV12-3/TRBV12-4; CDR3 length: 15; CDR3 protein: CASSQTSGGYNEQFF
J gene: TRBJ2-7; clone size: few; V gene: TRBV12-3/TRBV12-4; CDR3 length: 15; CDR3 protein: CASSPGQGPSYEQYF
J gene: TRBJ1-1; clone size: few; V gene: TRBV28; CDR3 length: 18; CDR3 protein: CASSLPSEGRSPHTEAFF
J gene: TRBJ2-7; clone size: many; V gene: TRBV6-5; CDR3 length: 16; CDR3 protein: CASSYKLAGQAGEQYF
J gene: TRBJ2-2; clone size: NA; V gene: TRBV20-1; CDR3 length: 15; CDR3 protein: CSAREAGLNTGELFF
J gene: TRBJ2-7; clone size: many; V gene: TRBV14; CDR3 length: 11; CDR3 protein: CASSQVFEQYF
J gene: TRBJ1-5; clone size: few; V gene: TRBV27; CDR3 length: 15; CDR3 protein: CASSFAPRGNQPQHF
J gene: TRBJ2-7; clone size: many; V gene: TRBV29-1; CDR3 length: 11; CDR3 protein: CSVEAAYEQYF
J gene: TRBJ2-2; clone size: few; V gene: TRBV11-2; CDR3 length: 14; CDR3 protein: CASRRPFRTGELFF
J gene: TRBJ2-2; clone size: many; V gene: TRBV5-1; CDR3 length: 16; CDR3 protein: CASSLILVVDTGELFF
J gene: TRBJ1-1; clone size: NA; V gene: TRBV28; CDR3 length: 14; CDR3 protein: CASSLYGLNTEAFF
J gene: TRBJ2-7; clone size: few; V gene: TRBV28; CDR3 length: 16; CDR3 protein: CASSDGVGGLFYEQYF
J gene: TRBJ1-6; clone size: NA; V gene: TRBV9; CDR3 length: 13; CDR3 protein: CASSVALDSPLHF
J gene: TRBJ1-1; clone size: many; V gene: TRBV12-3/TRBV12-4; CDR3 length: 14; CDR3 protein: CASRPGQRNTEAFF
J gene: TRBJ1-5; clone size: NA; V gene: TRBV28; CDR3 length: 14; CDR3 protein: CASSQGGSNQPQHF
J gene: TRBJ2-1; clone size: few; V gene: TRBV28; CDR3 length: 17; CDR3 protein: CASSPARLAGYYNEQFF
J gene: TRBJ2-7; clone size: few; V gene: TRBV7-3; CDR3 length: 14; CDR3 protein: CASSLQGIGYEQYF
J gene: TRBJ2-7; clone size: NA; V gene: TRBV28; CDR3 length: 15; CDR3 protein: CASSPTGGGAYEQYF
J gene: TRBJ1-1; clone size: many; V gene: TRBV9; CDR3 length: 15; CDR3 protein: CASSVGRSRNTEAFF
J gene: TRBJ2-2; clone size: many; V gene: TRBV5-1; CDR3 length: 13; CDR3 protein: CASSLWGTGELFF
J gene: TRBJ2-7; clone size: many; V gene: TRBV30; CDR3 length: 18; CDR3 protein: CAGIQGITSGSIEYEQYF
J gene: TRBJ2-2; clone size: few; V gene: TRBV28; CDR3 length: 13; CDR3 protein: CACGEGNTGELFF
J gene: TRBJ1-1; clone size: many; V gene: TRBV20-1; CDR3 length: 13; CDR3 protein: CSAPLAVDREAFF
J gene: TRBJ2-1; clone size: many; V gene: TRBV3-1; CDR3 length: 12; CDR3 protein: CASSQLGGEQFF
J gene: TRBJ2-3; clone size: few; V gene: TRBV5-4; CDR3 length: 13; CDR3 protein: CASQLGGTDTQYF
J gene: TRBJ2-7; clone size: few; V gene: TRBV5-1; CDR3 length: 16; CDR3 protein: CASSLEWTGGFYEQYF
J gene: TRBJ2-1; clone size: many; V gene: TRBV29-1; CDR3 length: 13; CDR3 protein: CSVMDGNDNEQFF
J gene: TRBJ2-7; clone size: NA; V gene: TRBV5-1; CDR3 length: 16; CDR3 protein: CASSQTSGTATYEQYF
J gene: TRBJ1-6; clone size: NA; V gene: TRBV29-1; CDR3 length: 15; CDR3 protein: CSVAYRDSPNSPLHF
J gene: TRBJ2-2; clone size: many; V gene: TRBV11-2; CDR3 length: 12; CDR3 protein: CASSSDTGELFF
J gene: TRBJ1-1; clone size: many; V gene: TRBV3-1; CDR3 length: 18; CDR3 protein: CASSPGTGRGSVGTEAFF
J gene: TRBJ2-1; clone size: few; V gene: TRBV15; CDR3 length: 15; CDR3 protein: CATSRTSGEANEQFF
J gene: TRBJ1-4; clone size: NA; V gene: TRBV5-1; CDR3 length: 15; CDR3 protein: CASSLTGTANEKLFF
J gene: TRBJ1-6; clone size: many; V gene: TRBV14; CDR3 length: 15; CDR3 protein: CASSLTGNPNSPLHF
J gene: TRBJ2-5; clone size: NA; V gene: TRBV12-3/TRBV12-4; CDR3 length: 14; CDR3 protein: CASSLTTGLGTQYF
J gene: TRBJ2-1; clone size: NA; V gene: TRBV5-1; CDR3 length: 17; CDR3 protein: CASSGRQGTLLYNEQFF
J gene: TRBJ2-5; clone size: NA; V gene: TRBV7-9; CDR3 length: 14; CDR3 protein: CASSFPSGQETQYF
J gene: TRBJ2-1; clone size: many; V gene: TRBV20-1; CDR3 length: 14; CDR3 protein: CSARGVTSYNEQFF
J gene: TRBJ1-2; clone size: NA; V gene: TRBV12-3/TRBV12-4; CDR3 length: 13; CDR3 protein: CASSPTGGGGYTF
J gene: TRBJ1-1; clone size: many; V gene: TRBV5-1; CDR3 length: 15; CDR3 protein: CASSWGRGQDTEAFF
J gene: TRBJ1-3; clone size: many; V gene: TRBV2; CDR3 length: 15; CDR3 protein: CASSDRAGAGNTIYF
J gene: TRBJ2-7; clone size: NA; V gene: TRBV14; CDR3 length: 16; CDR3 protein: CASSQDRLAQAYEQYF
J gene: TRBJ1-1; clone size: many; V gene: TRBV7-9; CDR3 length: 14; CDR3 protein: CASSLVGVPTEAFF
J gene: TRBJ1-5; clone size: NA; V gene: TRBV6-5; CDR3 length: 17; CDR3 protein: CASSYFEREYSNQSQHF
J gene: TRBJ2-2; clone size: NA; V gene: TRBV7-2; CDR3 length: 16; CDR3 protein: CASSRVLSPNTGELFF
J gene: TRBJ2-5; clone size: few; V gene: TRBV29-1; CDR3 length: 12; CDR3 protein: CSVADLQETQYF
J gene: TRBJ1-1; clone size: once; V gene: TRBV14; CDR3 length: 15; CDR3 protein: CASSWDPPLNTEAFF
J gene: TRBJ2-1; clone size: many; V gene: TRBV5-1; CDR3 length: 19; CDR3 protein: CASSLFLAGGPSSYNEQFF
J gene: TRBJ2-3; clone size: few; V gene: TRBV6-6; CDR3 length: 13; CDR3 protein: CASSYRREDTQYF
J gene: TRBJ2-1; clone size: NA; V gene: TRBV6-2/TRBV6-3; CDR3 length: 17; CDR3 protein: CASSYSVERELIHEQFF
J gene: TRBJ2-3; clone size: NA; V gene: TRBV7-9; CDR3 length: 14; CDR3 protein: CASSPGTAGDTQYF
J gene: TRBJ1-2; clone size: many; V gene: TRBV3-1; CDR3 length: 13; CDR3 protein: CASSQGPDYGYTF
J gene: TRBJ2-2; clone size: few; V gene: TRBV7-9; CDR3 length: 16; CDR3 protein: CASSLRPREDTGELFF
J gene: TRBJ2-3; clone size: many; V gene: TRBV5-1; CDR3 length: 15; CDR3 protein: CASSLGGRRADTQYF
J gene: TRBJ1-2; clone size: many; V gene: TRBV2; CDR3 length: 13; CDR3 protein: CASSQAGNYGYTF